The present entry profiles one T cell receptor beta chain with its context. The authors' processing: Estimation of nucleated cell counts was performed using reference gene primer amplification. Here immunoSEQ multiplex PCR was the method, and the copy in TCRdb shows in-frame clones only, minus some. D and trimming were read from the DNA, whereas the V and J calls and clone size are those reported in that table. In the table there are 85,000 to 95,000 clones, about 80% of which are singletons. This record comes from a study of blood T cell repertoires in COVID-19. Study-level information: Samples of COVID-19 (acute and convalescent) were obtained from the United States, Italy and Spain. The analysed material was cDNA or gDNA that came from T cells, B-cell-depleted T cells, or PBMCs.

This CDR3 is built from 15 residues. V lost 5 bases, J lost 8 bases, and 8 bases stayed unmatched. Germline values: CDR1 LNHDA, CDR2 SQIVND (reference sequence). Sequenced material: peripheral blood. The chain links TRBV19 to TRBJ2-3, with 12 bases aligning to TRBD2. The TCR comes from a man aged 65 to 79 with acute or convalescent COVID-19. CDR3 loop: CASSSLAGGPGTQYF. CDR3 DNA: TGTGCCAGTAGTTCTCTAGCGGGGGGGCCTGGTACGCAGTATTTT.